A selection of T cell receptor beta chains follows, all from one sample in a study of cytomegalovirus exposure and HLA in healthy donors. Clones were read by immunoSEQ multiplex PCR, and TCRdb kept only the in-frame ones, dropping some. Its table records roughly 75,000 clones. The sequencing input was PBMCs. The receptors derive from a boy aged 10-17 years in good health and CMV-seronegative. CDR3s include the opening cysteine and the closing phenylalanine or tryptophan. The D gene is left open where the match is weak.

v_gene	j_gene	d_gene	CDR3aa	CDR3nt
TRBV6-5	TRBJ2-7	TRBD2	CASRQGLADSYEQYF	TGTGCCAGCAGACAAGGACTAGCGGACTCCTACGAGCAGTACTTC
TRBV4-3	TRBJ2-5	TRBD2	CASSQGRGGQETQYF	TGCGCCAGCAGCCAAGGAAGGGGAGGGCAAGAGACCCAGTACTTC
TRBV29-1	TRBJ1-2	.	CRVEEAGYTF	TGCAGAGTTGAAGAGGCTGGCTACACCTTC
TRBV25-1	TRBJ1-5	.	CASSGGDWAQPQHF	TGTGCCAGCAGTGGGGGGGATTGGGCTCAGCCCCAGCATTTT
TRBV15	TRBJ1-1	.	CATSRGVNTEAFF	TGTGCCACCAGCAGAGGCGTGAACACTGAAGCTTTCTTT
TRBV28	TRBJ1-2	.	CASSFENSYGYTF	TGTGCCAGCAGTTTTGAGAATTCCTATGGCTACACCTTC
TRBV2	TRBJ1-3	.	CASSDTGRNTIYF	TGTGCCAGCAGTGACACGGGGAGAAACACCATATATTTT
TRBV4-3	TRBJ1-2	.	CASSHRTGPAYGYTF	TGCGCCAGCAGCCACCGCACAGGGCCAGCCTATGGCTACACCTTC
TRBV6-6	TRBJ2-2	.	CATDSLNTGELFF	TGTGCCACGGACAGCCTAAACACCGGGGAGCTGTTTTTT
TRBV5-1	TRBJ1-6	.	CASSLIWLGQNSPLHF	TGCGCCAGCAGCTTGATTTGGTTGGGCCAAAATTCACCCCTCCACTTT
TRBV7-8	TRBJ2-7	TRBD2	CASSAGPGGSYEQYF	TGTGCCAGCAGCGCGGGCCCGGGGGGGTCCTACGAGCAGTACTTC
TRBV19	TRBJ1-5	.	CASSISGNQPQHF	TGTGCCAGTAGTATTTCGGGAAATCAGCCCCAGCATTTT
TRBV15	TRBJ2-5	.	CATSRDSTEETQYF	TGTGCCACCAGCAGAGATAGCACGGAGGAGACCCAGTACTTC
TRBV19	TRBJ2-1	.	CASQQGYNEQFF	TGTGCCAGCCAACAGGGCTACAATGAGCAGTTCTTC
TRBV4-1	TRBJ1-2	TRBD1	CASSHHNPLDRVEGYTF	TGCGCCAGCAGCCACCACAACCCCCTTGACAGGGTCGAAGGCTACACCTTC
TRBV7-9	TRBJ1-5	.	CASSLSSFDQPQHF	TGTGCCAGCAGCTTGAGTAGCTTCGATCAGCCCCAGCATTTT
TRBV4-2	TRBJ1-1	.	CASSPQRGFMNTEAFF	TGTGCCAGCAGCCCTCAGAGAGGCTTCATGAACACTGAAGCTTTCTTT
TRBV30	TRBJ1-6	.	CAWSADSFALHF	TGTGCCTGGAGTGCGGACAGTTTTGCCCTACACTTT
TRBV19	TRBJ2-1	.	CASSTGWRSSYNEQFF	TGTGCCAGTAGTACCGGGTGGCGTAGCTCCTACAATGAGCAGTTCTTC
TRBV20-1	TRBJ2-5	.	CSARSQETQYF	TGCAGTGCTAGGTCACAAGAGACCCAGTACTTC
TRBV19	TRBJ1-2	.	CASSIRRGNGYTF	TGTGCCAGTAGTATCAGGAGGGGCAATGGCTACACCTTC
TRBV15	TRBJ1-2	.	CATSREGAGSGGYTF	TGTGCCACCAGCAGAGAAGGAGCGGGTTCGGGCGGCTACACCTTC
TRBV4-2	TRBJ2-3	.	CASSQDPFGSAQYF	TGTGCCAGCAGCCAAGATCCCTTTGGCTCTGCGCAGTATTTT
TRBV19	TRBJ2-3	TRBD1	CASSRGRGSADTQYF	TGTGCCAGTAGTCGGGGCAGGGGGTCCGCAGATACGCAGTATTTT
TRBV10-3	TRBJ2-7	TRBD1	CATKKRDRDDEQYF	TGTGCCACCAAAAAACGGGACAGGGACGACGAGCAGTACTTC
TRBV4-3	TRBJ2-7	TRBD1	CASSQEGTGVYEQYF	TGCGCCAGCAGCCAAGAGGGGACAGGGGTGTACGAGCAGTACTTC
TRBV27	TRBJ1-5	TRBD1	CASSVDRANNQPQHF	TGTGCCAGCAGTGTGGACAGGGCTAACAATCAGCCCCAGCATTTT
TRBV10-3	TRBJ2-7	.	CAIRNTGVEQYF	TGTGCCATCAGGAACACAGGTGTGGAGCAGTACTTC
TRBV6-5	TRBJ1-1	.	CASSPLWANTEDFF	TGTGCCAGCAGCCCCCTATGGGCTAACACTGAAGATTTCTTT
TRBV14	TRBJ1-4	.	CASSPSRSHNEKLFF	TGTGCCAGCAGCCCCTCGCGTAGTCATAATGAAAAACTGTTTTTT
TRBV6-5	TRBJ2-3	TRBD2	CASRRLAGVDTQYF	TGTGCCAGCAGGCGACTAGCGGGAGTAGATACGCAGTATTTT
TRBV6-6	TRBJ1-1	TRBD1	CASSYTGGEFSTEAFF	TGTGCCAGCAGTTACACAGGGGGCGAATTTAGTACTGAAGCTTTCTTT
TRBV19	TRBJ2-7	TRBD2	CASSISSGSYEQYF	TGTGCCAGTAGTATCTCTAGCGGGAGCTACGAGCAGTACTTC
TRBV6-1	TRBJ2-7	.	CASSTQGYREQYF	TGTGCCAGCAGTACCCAGGGTTACCGCGAGCAGTACTTC
TRBV30	TRBJ2-1	.	CAWTALRGYNEQFF	TGTGCCTGGACCGCGCTCCGTGGCTACAATGAGCAGTTCTTC